The following is a T cell receptor beta chain sequence with its context. The antigen is not known. Measured with immunoSEQ multiplex PCR; TCRdb has only the in-frame clones, and not every one. The table has some 2,000,000 clones, approximately 95% seen once; the top ten hold 0.9% to 1.3%. The source of the sample is a study of shared clonotypes between healthy human individuals. Overall study findings and caveats: Clonotypes which were not shared had lower generation probabilities than clonotypes that all four donors shared. Compared with memory subsets, naive subsets generally had larger estimated richness.

Naive CD8 isolation took CD45RO-negative cells positively selected for CCR7 and excluded terminally differentiated effector memory CD45RA+ cells. This clonotype was obtained from a man aged 18 to 35 in good health. The specimen was naive CD8+ T cells sorted from blood.

The DNA for the CDR3 is TGTGCCATCAGGGGACAGGGGGGGAACTATGGCTACACCTTC. It yields the protein CAIRGQGGNYGYTF. The V call is TRBV10-3, the J call TRBJ1-2; 11 bases are shared with TRBD1. V trimming: 6 bases; J trimming: 2 bases; junction bases outside the gene matches: 2. The CDR3 runs to 14 residues. The germline gives CDR1 ENHRY, CDR2 SYGVKD.